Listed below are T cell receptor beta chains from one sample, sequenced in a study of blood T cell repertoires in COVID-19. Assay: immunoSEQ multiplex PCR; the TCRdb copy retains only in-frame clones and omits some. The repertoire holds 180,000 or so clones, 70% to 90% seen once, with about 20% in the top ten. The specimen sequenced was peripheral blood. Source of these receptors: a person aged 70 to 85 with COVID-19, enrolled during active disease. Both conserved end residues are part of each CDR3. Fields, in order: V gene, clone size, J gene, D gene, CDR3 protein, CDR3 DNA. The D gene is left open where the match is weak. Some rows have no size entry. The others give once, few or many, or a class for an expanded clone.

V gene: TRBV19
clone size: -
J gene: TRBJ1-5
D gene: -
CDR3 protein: CASLYGVINQPQHF
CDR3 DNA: TGTGCCAGTCTTTACGGGGTTATCAATCAGCCCCAGCATTTT

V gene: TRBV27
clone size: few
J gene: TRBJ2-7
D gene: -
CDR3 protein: CASSFAWGDEQYF
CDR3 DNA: TGTGCCAGCAGTTTCGCCTGGGGAGACGAGCAGTACTTC

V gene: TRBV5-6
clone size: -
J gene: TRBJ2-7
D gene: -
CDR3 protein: CASSLDGTRVSYEQYF
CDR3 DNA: TGTGCCAGCAGCTTGGATGGTACCAGGGTCTCCTACGAGCAGTACTTC

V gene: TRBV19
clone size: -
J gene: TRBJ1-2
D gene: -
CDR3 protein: CASSNSGAGYTF
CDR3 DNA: TGTGCCAGTAGTAATTCTGGGGCCGGCTACACCTTC

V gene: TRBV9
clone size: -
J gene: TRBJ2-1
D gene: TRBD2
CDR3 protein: CASSVSPGLAGLYNEQFF
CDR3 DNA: TGTGCCAGCAGCGTATCTCCCGGGCTAGCGGGCCTCTACAATGAGCAGTTCTTC

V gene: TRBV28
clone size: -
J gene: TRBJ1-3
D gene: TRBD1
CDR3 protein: CASRNDRAGNTIYF
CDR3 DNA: TGTGCCAGCAGAAATGACAGGGCTGGAAACACCATATATTTT

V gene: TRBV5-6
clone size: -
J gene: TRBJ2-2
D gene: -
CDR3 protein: CASSFGGRNTGELFF
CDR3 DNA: TGTGCCAGCAGCTTTGGGGGCAGGAACACCGGGGAGCTGTTTTTT

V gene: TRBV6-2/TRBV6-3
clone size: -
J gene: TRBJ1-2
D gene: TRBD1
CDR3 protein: CASSSETGTGGYGYTF
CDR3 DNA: TGTGCCAGCAGCTCGGAAACCGGGACAGGGGGCTATGGCTACACCTTC

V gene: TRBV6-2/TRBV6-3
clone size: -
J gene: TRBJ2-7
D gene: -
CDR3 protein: CASSDRTYEQYF
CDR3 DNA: TGTGCCAGCAGTGACAGAACCTACGAGCAGTACTTC

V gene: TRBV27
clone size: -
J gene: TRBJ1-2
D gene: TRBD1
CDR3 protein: CASRTVQGADYGYTF
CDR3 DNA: TGTGCCAGCAGAACAGTACAGGGGGCGGACTATGGCTACACCTTC

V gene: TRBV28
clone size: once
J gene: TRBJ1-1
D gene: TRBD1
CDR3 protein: CARTGTGIKNTEAFF
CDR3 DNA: TGTGCCAGGACCGGGACAGGAATAAAGAACACTGAAGCTTTCTTT

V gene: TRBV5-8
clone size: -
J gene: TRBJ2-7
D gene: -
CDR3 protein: CASSLTYEQYF
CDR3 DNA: TGTGCCAGCAGCCTAACCTACGAGCAGTACTTC

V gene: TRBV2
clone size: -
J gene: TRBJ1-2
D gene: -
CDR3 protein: CASSLRSLWGYTF
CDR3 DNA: TGTGCCAGCAGCCTAAGATCCCTCTGGGGCTACACCTTC

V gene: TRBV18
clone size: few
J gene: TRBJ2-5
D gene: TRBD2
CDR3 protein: CASSRTSGGSRETQYF
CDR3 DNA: TGTGCCAGCTCAAGGACTAGCGGGGGGTCTCGAGAGACCCAGTACTTC

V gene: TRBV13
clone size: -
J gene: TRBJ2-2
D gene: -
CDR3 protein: CASSLTGRKTGELFF
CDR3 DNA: TGTGCCAGCAGCTTAACAGGGAGAAAAACCGGGGAGCTGTTTTTT

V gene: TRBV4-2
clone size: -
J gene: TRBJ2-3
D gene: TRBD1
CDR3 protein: CASSQRDSRTASTDTQYF
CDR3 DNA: TGTGCCAGCAGCCAGAGGGACAGTCGAACTGCTAGCACAGATACGCAGTATTTT

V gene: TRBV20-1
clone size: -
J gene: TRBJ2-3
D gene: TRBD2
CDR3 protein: CSASPAAGTSGPDTQYF
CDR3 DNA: TGCAGTGCTAGTCCGGCAGCCGGGACTAGCGGCCCAGATACGCAGTATTTT

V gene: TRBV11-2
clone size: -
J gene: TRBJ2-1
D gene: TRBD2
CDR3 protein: CASSLVHAGGEQFF
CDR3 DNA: TGTGCCAGCAGCTTAGTGCATGCGGGAGGTGAGCAGTTCTTC

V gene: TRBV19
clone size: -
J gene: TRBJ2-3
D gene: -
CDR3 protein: CASSNFDAGQFLDTQYF
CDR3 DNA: TGTGCCAGTAGCAATTTCGACGCTGGACAGTTTTTGGATACGCAGTATTTT

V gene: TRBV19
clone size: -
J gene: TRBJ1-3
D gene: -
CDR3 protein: CASSVGTGTPNGNTIYF
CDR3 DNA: TGTGCCAGTAGTGTGGGGACCGGGACTCCCAACGGAAACACCATATATTTT

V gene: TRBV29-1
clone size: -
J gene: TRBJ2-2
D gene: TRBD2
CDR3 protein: CSGQIAGGPTGELFF
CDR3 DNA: TGCAGCGGTCAGATAGCGGGGGGGCCTACCGGGGAGCTGTTTTTT

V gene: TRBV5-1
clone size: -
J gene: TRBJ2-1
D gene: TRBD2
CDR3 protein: CASSYSLGLAGRNEQFF
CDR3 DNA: TGCGCCAGCAGCTATAGTTTGGGACTAGCGGGACGTAATGAGCAGTTCTTC

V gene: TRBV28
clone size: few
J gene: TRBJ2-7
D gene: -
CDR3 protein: CASKIQGSYEQYF
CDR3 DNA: TGTGCCAGCAAGATTCAGGGCTCCTACGAGCAGTACTTC

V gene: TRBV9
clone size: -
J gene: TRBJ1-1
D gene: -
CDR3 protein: CASSGPPQGPTEAFF
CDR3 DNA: TGTGCCAGCAGCGGCCCCCCACAGGGCCCCACTGAAGCTTTCTTT

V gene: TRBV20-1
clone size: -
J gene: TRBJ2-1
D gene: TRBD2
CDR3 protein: CSASLGRGDYNEQFF
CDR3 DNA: TGCAGTGCTAGTTTGGGGCGGGGGGACTACAATGAGCAGTTCTTC

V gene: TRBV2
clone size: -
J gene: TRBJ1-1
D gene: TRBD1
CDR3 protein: CASSYDRVAEAFF
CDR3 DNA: TGTGCCAGCAGCTATGACAGGGTGGCTGAAGCTTTCTTT

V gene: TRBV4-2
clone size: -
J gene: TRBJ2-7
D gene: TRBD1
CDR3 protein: CASSQGDRDSYEQYF
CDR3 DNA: TGTGCCAGCAGCCAAGGGGACAGGGACTCCTACGAGCAGTACTTC

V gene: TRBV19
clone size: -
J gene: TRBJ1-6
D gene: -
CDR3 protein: CASRSQGGNSPLHF
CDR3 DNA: TGTGCCAGTAGAAGCCAGGGTGGGAATTCACCCCTCCACTTT

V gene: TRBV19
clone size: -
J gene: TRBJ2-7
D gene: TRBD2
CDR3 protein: CASSIASGGAYEQYF
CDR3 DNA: TGTGCCAGTAGTATAGCTAGCGGGGGAGCCTACGAGCAGTACTTC

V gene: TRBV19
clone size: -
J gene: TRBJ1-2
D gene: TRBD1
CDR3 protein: CASSTSGGQGRYGYTF
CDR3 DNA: TGTGCCAGTAGTACAAGCGGGGGACAGGGTCGGTATGGCTACACCTTC

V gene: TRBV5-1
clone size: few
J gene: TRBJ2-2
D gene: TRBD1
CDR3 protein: CASSEWTGGLTGELFF
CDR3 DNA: TGCGCCAGCAGCGAATGGACAGGGGGCTTGACCGGGGAGCTGTTTTTT

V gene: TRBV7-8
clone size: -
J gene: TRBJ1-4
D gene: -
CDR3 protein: CASRGIDEKLFF
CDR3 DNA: TGTGCCAGCCGAGGGATAGATGAAAAACTGTTTTTT

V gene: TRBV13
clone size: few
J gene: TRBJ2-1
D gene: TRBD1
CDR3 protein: CASSRSGTGHNEQFF
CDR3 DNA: TGTGCCAGCAGTCGAAGTGGGACAGGGCACAATGAGCAGTTCTTC

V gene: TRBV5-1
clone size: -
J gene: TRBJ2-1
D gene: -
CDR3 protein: CASSFGLARRYNEQFF
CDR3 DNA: TGCGCCAGCAGCTTCGGCCTAGCCCGGCGGTACAATGAGCAGTTCTTC

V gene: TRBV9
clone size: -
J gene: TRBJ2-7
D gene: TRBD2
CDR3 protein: CARAEAGGLYEQYF
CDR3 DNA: TGTGCCAGGGCGGAAGCGGGAGGTCTGTACGAGCAGTACTTC

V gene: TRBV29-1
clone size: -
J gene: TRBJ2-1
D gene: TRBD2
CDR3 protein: CSVEAPTSGDSYNEQFF
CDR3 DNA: TGCAGCGTTGAAGCCCCTACTAGCGGAGACTCCTACAATGAGCAGTTCTTC

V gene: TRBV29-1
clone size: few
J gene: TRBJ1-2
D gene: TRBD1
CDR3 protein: CSGDDGQGGYTF
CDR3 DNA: TGCAGCGGGGACGATGGACAGGGAGGCTACACCTTC

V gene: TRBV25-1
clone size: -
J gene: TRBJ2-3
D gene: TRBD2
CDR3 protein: CASNSGRGDTQYF
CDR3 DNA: TGTGCCAGCAATAGCGGGAGAGGAGATACGCAGTATTTT

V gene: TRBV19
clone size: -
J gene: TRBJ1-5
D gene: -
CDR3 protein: CASSRGVQRISPQHF
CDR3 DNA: TGTGCCAGTAGTAGGGGCGTACAGAGAATCTCGCCCCAGCATTTT

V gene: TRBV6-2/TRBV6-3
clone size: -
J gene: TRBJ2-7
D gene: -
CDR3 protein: CASSYGGRVGSYEQYF
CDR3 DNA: TGTGCCAGCAGTTATGGCGGTCGGGTGGGCTCCTACGAGCAGTACTTC

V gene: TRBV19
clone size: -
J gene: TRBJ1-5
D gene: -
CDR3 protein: CASSPASQPQHF
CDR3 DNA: TGTGCCAGTAGCCCCGCGAGTCAGCCCCAGCATTTT

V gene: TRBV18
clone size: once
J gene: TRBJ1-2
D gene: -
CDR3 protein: CVSSPPNFHPRLGGGYTF
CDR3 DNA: TGTGTCAGCTCACCACCGAATTTCCACCCGCGATTGGGGGGTGGCTACACCTTC

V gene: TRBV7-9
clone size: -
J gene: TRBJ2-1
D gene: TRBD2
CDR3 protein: CASSLVSLAGSTSYNEQFF
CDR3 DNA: TGTGCCAGCAGCTTAGTGAGTCTAGCGGGATCCACCTCCTACAATGAGCAGTTCTTC

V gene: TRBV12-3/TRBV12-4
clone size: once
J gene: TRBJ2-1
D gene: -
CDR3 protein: CASTPKNVYEQFF
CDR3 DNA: TGTGCCAGCACCCCAAAAAATGTTTATGAGCAGTTCTTC

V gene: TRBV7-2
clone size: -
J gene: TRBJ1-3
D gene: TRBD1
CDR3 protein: CASSLAWGRGQANSGNTIYF
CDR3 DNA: TGTGCCAGCAGCTTAGCTTGGGGGCGAGGACAGGCGAACTCTGGAAACACCATATATTTT

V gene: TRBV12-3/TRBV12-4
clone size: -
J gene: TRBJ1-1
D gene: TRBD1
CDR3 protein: CATRDSNTEAFF
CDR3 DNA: TGTGCCACCAGGGACAGTAACACTGAAGCTTTCTTT

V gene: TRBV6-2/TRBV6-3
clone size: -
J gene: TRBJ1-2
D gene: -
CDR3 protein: CASSYSALTGNYGYTF
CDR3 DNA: TGTGCCAGCAGTTACTCAGCCCTAACAGGGAACTATGGCTACACCTTC

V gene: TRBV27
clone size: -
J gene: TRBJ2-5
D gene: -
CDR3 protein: CASRPPGETQYF
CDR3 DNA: TGTGCCAGCAGACCCCCCGGGGAGACCCAGTACTTC

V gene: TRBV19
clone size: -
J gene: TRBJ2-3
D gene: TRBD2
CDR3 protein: CASSMAGAPDSTDTQYF
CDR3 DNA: TGTGCCAGTAGTATGGCGGGAGCCCCAGATAGCACAGATACGCAGTATTTT

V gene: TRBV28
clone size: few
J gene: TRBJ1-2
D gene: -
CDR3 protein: CASSFRGGGGYTF
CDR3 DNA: TGTGCCAGCAGTTTCAGGGGAGGGGGTGGCTACACCTTC

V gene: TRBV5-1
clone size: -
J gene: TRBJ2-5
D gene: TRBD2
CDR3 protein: CASSLVGAGGLHYQETQYF
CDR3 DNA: TGCGCCAGCAGCTTGGTAGGTGCGGGGGGGCTCCACTACCAAGAGACCCAGTACTTC

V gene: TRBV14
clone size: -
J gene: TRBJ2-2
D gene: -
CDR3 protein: CASSPRPGVGTGELFF
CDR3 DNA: TGTGCCAGCAGTCCACGGCCCGGGGTGGGCACCGGGGAGCTGTTTTTT

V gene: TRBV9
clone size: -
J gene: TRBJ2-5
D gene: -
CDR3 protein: CASSVRGETQYF
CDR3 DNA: TGTGCCAGCAGCGTGCGGGGCGAGACCCAGTACTTC